This T cell receptor (beta chain) was profiled in a study of technical replicates of blood from several donors. V was cut by 0 bases and J by 15 bases, with 10 bases left in between. Germline CDR1 is SGHDT and CDR2 is YYEEEE. This CDR3 has 11 residues. TCRdb's copy holds only in-frame clones and misses some; the assay was immunoSEQ multiplex PCR. Found here are 65,000 to 80,000 clones, under 99% of them singletons; the top ten hold 0.2% to 0.25%. The chain recombines TRBV5-6 with TRBJ1-3; D unresolved. This clonotype was obtained from a human donor in good health. The sequencing input was T cells isolated from PBMCs. The CDR3 protein is CASSLGERRYF. The CDR3, as DNA: TGTGCCAGCAGCTTGGGGGAGCGTAGATATTTT. Supplemented by reference TRBV5-6 and TRBJ1-3, the full variable domain reads DAGVTQSPTHLIKTRGQQVTLRCSPKSGHDTVSWYQQALGQGPQFIFQYYEEEERQRGNFPDRFSGHQFPNYSSELNVNALLLGDSALYLCASSLGERRYFGEGSWLTVV.